This T cell receptor beta chain was identified in a study of T cells in Graves' hyperthyroidism and ophthalmopathy. Study findings and constraints: Ophthalmopathy was told apart from stable hyperthyroidism by a 13 V-J model. Most thyroid-expanded clonotypes above 0.001 were also found in blood.

Those with hyperthyroidism were 18 to 65 years old, newly diagnosed, and ill for under 2 months. Amplification yielded TCR beta CDR3 regions, with RNA transcripts as the source. HTBI primers were the set used in a first-round RT-PCR of the TCR CDR3. TCRdb reprocessed the multiplex PCR reads with MiXCR, giving one entry per CDR3 protein. This table has approximately 220,000 distinct CDR3 sequences, about 17% appearing once. Turning to this clonotype: Its antigen is as yet unknown.

CDR3 length: 18 amino acids. The germline gives CDR1 LNHDA, CDR2 SQIVND (reference sequence). V was cut by 0 bases and J by 0 bases, with 18 bases left in between. This receptor was taken from a middle-aged man with Graves' hyperthyroidism. This chain joins TRBV19 and TRBJ2-7, with no clear D. Material for sequencing was blood. CDR3 protein: CASSIEGSTYFSSYEQYF. The CDR3 DNA reads TGTGCCAGTAGTATAGAGGGGTCCACGTACTTCAGCTCCTACGAGCAGTACTTC.